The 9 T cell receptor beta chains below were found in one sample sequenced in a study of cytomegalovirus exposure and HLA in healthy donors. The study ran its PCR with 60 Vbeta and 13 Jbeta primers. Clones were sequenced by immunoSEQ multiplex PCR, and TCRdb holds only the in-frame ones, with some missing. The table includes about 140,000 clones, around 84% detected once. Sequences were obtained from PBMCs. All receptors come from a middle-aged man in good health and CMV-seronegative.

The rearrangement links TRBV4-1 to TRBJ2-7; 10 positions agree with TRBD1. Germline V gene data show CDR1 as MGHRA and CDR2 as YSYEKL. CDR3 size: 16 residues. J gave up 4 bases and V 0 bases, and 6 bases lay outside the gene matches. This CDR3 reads CASSQDGGTGAYEQYF. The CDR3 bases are TGCGCCAGCAGCCAAGATGGAGGGACAGGGGCATACGAGCAGTACTTC.

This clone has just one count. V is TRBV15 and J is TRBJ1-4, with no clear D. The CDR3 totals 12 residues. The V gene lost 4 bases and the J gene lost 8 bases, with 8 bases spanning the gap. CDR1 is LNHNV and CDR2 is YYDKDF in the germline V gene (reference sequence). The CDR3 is CATSNPREKLFF. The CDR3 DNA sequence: TGTGCCACCAGCAACCCGCGGGAAAAACTGTTTTTT.

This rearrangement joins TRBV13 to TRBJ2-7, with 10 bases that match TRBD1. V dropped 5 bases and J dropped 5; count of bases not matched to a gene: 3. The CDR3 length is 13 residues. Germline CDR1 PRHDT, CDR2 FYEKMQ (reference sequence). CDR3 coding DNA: TGTGCCAGCAGCAGACAGGGGGCGGACGAGCAGTACTTC. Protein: CASSRQGADEQYF.

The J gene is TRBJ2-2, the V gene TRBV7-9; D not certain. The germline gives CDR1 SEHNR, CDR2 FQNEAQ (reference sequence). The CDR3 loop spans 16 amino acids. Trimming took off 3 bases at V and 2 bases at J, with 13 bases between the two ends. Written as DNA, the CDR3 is TGTGCCAGCAGCTTCGGTGTGACTGCCAACACCGGGGAGCTGTTTTTT. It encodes CASSFGVTANTGELFF.

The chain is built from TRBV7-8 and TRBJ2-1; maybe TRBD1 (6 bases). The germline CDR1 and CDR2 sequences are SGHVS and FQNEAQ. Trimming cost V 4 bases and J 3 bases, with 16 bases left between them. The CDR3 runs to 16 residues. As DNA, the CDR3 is TGTGCCAGCAGCTCCCAGGGGCGGTCCATCTACAATGAGCAGTTCTTC. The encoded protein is CASSSQGRSIYNEQFF.

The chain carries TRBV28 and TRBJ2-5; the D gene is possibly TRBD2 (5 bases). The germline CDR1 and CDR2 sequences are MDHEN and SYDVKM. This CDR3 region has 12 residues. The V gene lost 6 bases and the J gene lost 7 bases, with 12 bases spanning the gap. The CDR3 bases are TGTGCCAGCAGGAGCGGCGTCGGGACCCAGTACTTC. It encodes CASRSGVGTQYF.

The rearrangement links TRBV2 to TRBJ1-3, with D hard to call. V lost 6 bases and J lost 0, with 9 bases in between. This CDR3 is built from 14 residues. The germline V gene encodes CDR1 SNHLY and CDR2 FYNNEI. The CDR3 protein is CASRQSNSGNTIYF. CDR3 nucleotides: TGTGCCAGCAGACAGTCCAACTCTGGAAACACCATATATTTT.

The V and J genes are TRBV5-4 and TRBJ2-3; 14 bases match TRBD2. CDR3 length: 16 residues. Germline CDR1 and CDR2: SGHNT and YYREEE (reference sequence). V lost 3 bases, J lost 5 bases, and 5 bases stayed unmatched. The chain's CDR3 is CASSSGLAGARDTQYF. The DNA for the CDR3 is TGTGCCAGCAGCTCGGGACTAGCGGGGGCCAGAGATACGCAGTATTTT. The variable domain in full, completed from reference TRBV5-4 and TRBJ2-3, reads ETGVTQSPTHLIKTRGQQVTLRCSSQSGHNTVSWYQQALGQGPQFIFQYYREEENGRGNFPPRFSGLQFPNYSSELNVNALELDDSALYLCASSSGLAGARDTQYFGPGTRLTVL.

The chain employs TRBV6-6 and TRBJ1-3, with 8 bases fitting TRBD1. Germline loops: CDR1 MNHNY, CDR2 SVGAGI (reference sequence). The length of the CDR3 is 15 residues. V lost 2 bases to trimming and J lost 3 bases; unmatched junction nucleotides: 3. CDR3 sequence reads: CASSYLDRVGNTIYF. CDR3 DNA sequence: TGTGCCAGCAGTTACCTGGACAGGGTTGGAAACACCATATATTTT.